The 17 T cell receptor beta chains below were found in one sample sequenced in a study of beta chain features in type 1 diabetes. Study conclusions and caveats: Type 1 diabetes patients had moderately but significantly shorter TCRB CDR3s in all four CD4+ subsets.

Antigen specificity for these receptors is unknown. cDNA synthesis used the whole RNA isolate, giving expressed TCRB sequences. The repertoire was sequenced with immunoSEQ multiplex PCR; TCRdb's copy has only in-frame clones and lacks some. The sample consists of some 350,000 clones, approximately 13% of them appearing once. The sequenced sample consisted of naive CD4+ T cells from blood. These receptor sequences come from a young woman with type 1 diabetes.

The chain has TRBV28 and TRBJ1-1; the D gene is possibly TRBD1 (6 bases). Trimming shortened V by 8 bases and J by 4 bases, and 14 bases separated the two germline ends. Germline V gene data show CDR1 as MDHEN and CDR2 as SYDVKM. The CDR3 has 13 residues. For the CDR3, the DNA is TGTGCCAGCGACCTCAGAGGGGGCACTGAAGCTTTCTTT. Amino acids: CASDLRGGTEAFF.

This clone was seen more than once but under ten times. The genes are TRBV7-9 and TRBJ2-3; TRBD2 matches 7 bases. The CDR3 covers 14 residues. V lost 3 bases to trimming and J lost 6 bases; unmatched junction nucleotides: 6. The germline CDR1 and CDR2 sequences are SEHNR and FQNEAQ (reference sequence). The CDR3 loop reads CASSLGGTEDTQYF. CDR3 nucleotides: TGTGCCAGCAGCTTGGGGGGGACGGAGGATACGCAGTATTTT.

The chain joins TRBV5-4 to TRBJ2-1; TRBD2 matches at 10 bases. V dropped 1 base and J dropped 15; count of bases not matched to a gene: 13. The CDR3 consists of 15 residues. Germline V gene lookup returns CDR1 SGHNT and CDR2 YYREEE (reference sequence). This chain's CDR3 is CASSLLEQRAGGPFF. The DNA of the CDR3 is TGTGCCAGCAGCTTGCTAGAGCAGCGAGCGGGAGGGCCGTTCTTC.

J is TRBJ1-3 and V is TRBV29-1; a weak D match, TRBD1 (5 bases). Germline CDR1 SQVTM, CDR2 ANQGSEA. V was pared by 1 base and J by 1 base, with 8 bases between. The CDR3 consists of 14 residues. DNA of the CDR3: TGCAGCGTTGAAGGGGGCGCGTCTGGAAACACCATATATTTT. Amino acids: CSVEGGASGNTIYF.

This clone was observed a handful of times. The V and J genes are TRBV7-2 and TRBJ2-1; 7 bases align to TRBD2. Unmatched junction bases numbered 3, after V lost 4 bases and J lost 0 bases. The CDR3 extends over 15 amino acids. Per germline, CDR1 SGHTA and CDR2 FQGNSA. For the CDR3, the DNA is TGTGCCAGCAGCTGGAGCGGGACCTCCTACAATGAGCAGTTCTTC. This gives the protein CASSWSGTSYNEQFF.

This chain links TRBV21-1 with TRBJ2-1; no DNA check was done on the table's D call, TRBD1. TRBV21-1 is reported as a pseudogene. This CDR3 comprises 16 residues. The CDR3 DNA reads TGTGCCAGCAGCAGCACCCTTCACGCCAGAAACAATGAGCAGTTCTTC. It specifies CASSSTLHARNNEQFF.

About this clone itself: Other DNA sequences in the same sample also yield this CDR3. This sequence joins TRBV18 and TRBJ2-5, with TRBD2 identical over 8 bases. The CDR3 consists of 15 residues. V dropped 1 base and J dropped 2; count of bases not matched to a gene: 3. Germline CDR1 reads KGHSH; CDR2 reads LQKENI. CDR3 residues: CASSPLAGTQETQYF. CDR3 coding DNA: TGTGCCAGCTCACCACTAGCGGGAACGCAAGAGACCCAGTACTTC.

This clone came up a few times. CDR3 nucleotide sequence: TGTGCCAGCAGCCCCCCGGACAGGGTGCCCACCGGGGAGCTGTTTTTT. This translates into CASSPPDRVPTGELFF. The rearrangement joins TRBV7-2 to TRBJ2-2; 8 bases are a match to TRBD1. Germline lookup yields CDR1 SGHTA and CDR2 FQGNSA. The CDR3 covers 16 residues. With 5 bases clipped from V and 4 bases from J, the junction kept 9 bases outside the gene matches.

V usage is TRBV5-4 and J usage is TRBJ1-1, with 7 bases lining up with TRBD1. CDR3 length: 15 amino acids. The junction had 7 bases not matched to a gene; V was cut back by 4 bases and J by 1 base. CDR1 and CDR2 (germline): SGHNT, YYREEE (reference sequence). CDR3 sequence (DNA): TGTGCCAGCAGCCCCGCAGGGGGGAGGAACACTGAAGCTTTCTTT. It specifies CASSPAGGRNTEAFF.

The gene calls are TRBV7-9 and TRBJ2-7; possible D gene TRBD2, 6 bases. In germline, CDR1 is SEHNR, CDR2 FQNEAQ (reference sequence). V dropped 5 bases and J dropped 2 bases, with 19 bases sitting between them. This CDR3 has 16 residues. The CDR3 region is CASSPASGGPTYEQYF. The DNA of the CDR3 is TGTGCCAGCAGCCCCGCGTCTGGAGGGCCGACCTACGAGCAGTACTTC.

The chain is built from TRBV5-6 and TRBJ2-3, with a possible D match to TRBD1 (5 bases). Per germline, CDR1 SGHDT and CDR2 YYEEEE. Trimming stripped 0 bases from V and 2 bases from J, with 7 bases between. The CDR3 has 14 amino acids. The CDR3 coding sequence is TGTGCCAGCAGCTTGGGCAGGGCCACAGATACGCAGTATTTT. This codes for CASSLGRATDTQYF.

This clone was observed a few times. The rearrangement uses TRBV7-2 and TRBJ2-5, with D possibly TRBD1 on 5 matching bases. This CDR3 is 15 amino acids long. Germline V gives CDR1 SGHTA, CDR2 FQGNSA. The germline V and J ends were trimmed by 5 bases and 2 bases, with 15 bases remaining between them. The CDR3: CASSLRGHTQETQYF. Here the CDR3 DNA reads TGTGCCAGCAGCCTCCGTGGACATACTCAAGAGACCCAGTACTTC.

The genes are TRBV7-8 and TRBJ1-2; D may be TRBD1 (5 bases). The CDR3 is made up of 12 amino acids. Germline V gene data show CDR1 as SGHVS and CDR2 as FQNEAQ. The V gene lost 5 bases and the J gene lost 10 bases, with 14 bases spanning the gap. The CDR3, as DNA: TGTGCCAGCAGCAAAACAGGAAGAGTCTACACCTTC. Translating gives CASSKTGRVYTF.

V is TRBV9 and J is TRBJ2-1, with D maybe TRBD2 (6 bases). The CDR3 contains 14 residues. The ends were cut back, 3 bases at V and 6 bases at J, with 13 bases in the middle. CDR1 and CDR2 (germline): SGDLS, YYNGEE. CDR3 sequence: CASSARDSPNEQFF. CDR3 nucleotides: TGTGCCAGCAGCGCGCGGGACTCTCCCAATGAGCAGTTCTTC.

This chain links TRBV25-1 with TRBJ1-5; D call uncertain. The CDR3 is 15 amino acids. Germline lookup yields CDR1 MGHDK and CDR2 SYGVNS. The V and J ends lost 0 bases and 3 bases respectively, with 9 bases between them. CDR3 DNA: TGTGCCAGCAGTGAATATGGGGAGCACAATCAGCCCCAGCATTTT. Translating gives CASSEYGEHNQPQHF.

The rearrangement links TRBV18 to TRBJ2-6; perhaps TRBD2 as D (6 bases). The CDR3 is 16 residues long. In germline, CDR1 is KGHSH, CDR2 LQKENI. The germline V and J ends were trimmed by 1 base and 1 base, with 8 bases remaining between them. The CDR3 DNA is TGTGCCAGCTCACCACGTGGGGGGTCTGGGGCCAACGTCCTGACTTTC. This sequence encodes CASSPRGGSGANVLTF.

The chain carries TRBV23-1 and TRBJ1-5; no firm D call. TRBV23-1 is labeled an ORF, and its function is uncertain. CDR3 length: 11 amino acids. Trimming left V 7 bases short and J 3 bases short, with 4 bases between. In nucleotides, the CDR3 is TGCGCCAGCACCATCAATCAGCCCCAGCATTTT. It translates to CASTINQPQHF.